This TCR beta chain emerged from a study of blood T cell repertoires in COVID-19. Study information: Samples representing acute and convalescent COVID-19 were sourced from the United States, Italy and Spain.

In the authors' methods: Amplification with reference gene primers provided the estimates of nucleated cell counts. Sequenced by immunoSEQ multiplex PCR; TCRdb stores in-frame clones only, minus some. Clone size and the V and J calls come from that table; the DNA yielded D and trimming. Among over 600,000 clones listed, approximately 90% were seen once. This CDR3 comprises 15 residues. Trimming cost V 5 bases and J 2 bases, with 13 bases left between them. Per germline, CDR1 SGHTA and CDR2 FQGNSA. Sequencing input: peripheral blood. The clonotype originates from a woman between 18 and 29 years old with acute or convalescent COVID-19. This chain uses TRBV7-2 with TRBJ1-5; possibly TRBD1 for D (5 bases). CDR3 sequence: CASSVGPLGNQPQHF. As DNA, the CDR3 is TGTGCCAGCAGCGTGGGGCCCTTGGGCAATCAGCCCCAGCATTTT. The full variable domain, its missing parts supplied by reference TRBV7-2 and TRBJ1-5, is GAGVSQSPSNKVTEKGKDVELRCDPISGHTALYWYRQSLGQGLEFLIYFQGNSAPDKSGLPSDRFSAERTGGSVSTLTIQRTQQEDSAVYLCASSVGPLGNQPQHFGDGTRLSIL.